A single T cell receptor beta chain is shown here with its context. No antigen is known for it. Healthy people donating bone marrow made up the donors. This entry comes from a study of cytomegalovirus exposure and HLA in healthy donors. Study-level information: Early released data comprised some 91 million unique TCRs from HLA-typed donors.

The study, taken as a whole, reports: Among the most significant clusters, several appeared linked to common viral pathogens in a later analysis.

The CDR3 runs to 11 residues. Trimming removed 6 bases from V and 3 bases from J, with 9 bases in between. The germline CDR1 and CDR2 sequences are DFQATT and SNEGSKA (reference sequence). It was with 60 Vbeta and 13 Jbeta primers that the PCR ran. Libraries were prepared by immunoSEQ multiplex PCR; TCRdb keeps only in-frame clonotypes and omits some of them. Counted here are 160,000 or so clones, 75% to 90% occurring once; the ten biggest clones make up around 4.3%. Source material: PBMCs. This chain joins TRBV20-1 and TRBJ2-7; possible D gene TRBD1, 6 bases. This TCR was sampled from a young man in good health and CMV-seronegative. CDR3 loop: CSAPRGYEQYF. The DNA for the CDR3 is TGCAGTGCGCCCAGGGGCTACGAGCAGTACTTC.